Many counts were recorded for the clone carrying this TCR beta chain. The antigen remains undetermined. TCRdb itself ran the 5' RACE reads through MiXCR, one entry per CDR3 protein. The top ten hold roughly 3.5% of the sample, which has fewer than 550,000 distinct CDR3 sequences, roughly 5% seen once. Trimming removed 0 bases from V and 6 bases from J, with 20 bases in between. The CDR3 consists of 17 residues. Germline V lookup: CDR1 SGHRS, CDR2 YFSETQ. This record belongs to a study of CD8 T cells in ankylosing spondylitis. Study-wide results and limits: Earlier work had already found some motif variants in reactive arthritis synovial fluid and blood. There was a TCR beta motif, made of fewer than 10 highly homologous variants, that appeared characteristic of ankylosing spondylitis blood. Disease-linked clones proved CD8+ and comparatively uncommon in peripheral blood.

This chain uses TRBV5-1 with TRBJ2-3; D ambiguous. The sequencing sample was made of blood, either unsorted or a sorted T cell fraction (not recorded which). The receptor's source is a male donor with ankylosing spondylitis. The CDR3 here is CASSLDGGGWEGDTQYF. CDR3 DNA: TGCGCCAGCAGCTTGGATGGCGGCGGCTGGGAAGGGGATACGCAGTATTTT.